A single sample gave rise to the 11 T cell receptor beta chains below, sequenced in a study of T cell changes during pregnancy in multiple sclerosis. Produced via immunoSEQ multiplex PCR; TCRdb's table is partial and in-frame only. The sample includes 90,000 to 120,000 clones, just under 95% seen only once; the top ten take 0.78%. This material consisted of peripheral blood, taken in the third trimester of pregnancy. The receptor set was obtained from a female donor in good health, enrolled as a control in a pregnancy study.

This sequence joins TRBV4-3 and TRBJ1-1, with D possibly TRBD1 on 5 matching bases. Trimming shortened V by 3 bases and J by 5 bases, and 7 bases separated the two germline ends. This CDR3 is 12 amino acids long. Germline CDR1 is LGHNA and CDR2 is YSLEER. CDR3 in DNA: TGCGCCAGCAGCCAGCGGGGGACTGAAGCTTTCTTT. As protein: CASSQRGTEAFF.

V gene TRBV5-6 combines with J gene TRBJ2-7; D might be TRBD2 (6 bases). The CDR3 is made up of 14 amino acids. Germline lookup yields CDR1 SGHDT and CDR2 YYEEEE. The V and J ends lost 4 bases and 3 bases respectively, with 14 bases between them. DNA of the CDR3: TGTGCCAGCAGCGGCGGGACTCCTAGCTACGAGCAGTACTTC. Translating it yields CASSGGTPSYEQYF.

This clone was found a few times. This chain connects TRBV6-5 to TRBJ1-1; D is unresolved. CDR1 is MNHEY and CDR2 is SVGAGI in the germline V gene. Trimming stripped 11 bases from V and 1 base from J, with 20 bases between. CDR3 size: 15 residues. This chain's CDR3 is CARGPNTVTNTEAFF. CDR3 nucleotides: TGTGCCCGTGGCCCCAACACAGTGACGAACACTGAAGCTTTCTTT.

The V call is TRBV9, the J call TRBJ1-5; weak D call: TRBD1 (6 bases). CDR3 length equals 14 residues. CDR1 is SGDLS, CDR2 YYNGEE, per germline. Trimming shortened V by 2 bases and J by 3 bases, and 9 bases separated the two germline ends. The CDR3 sequence: CASSVAGANQPQHF. CDR3 nucleotide sequence: TGTGCCAGCAGCGTCGCAGGGGCCAATCAGCCCCAGCATTTT.

The chain employs TRBV9 and TRBJ1-3, with TRBD1 matching over 10 bases. Trimming took 4 bases from V and 1 from J; bases not matched to a gene: 5. The germline V gene has CDR1 SGDLS and CDR2 YYNGEE. The CDR3 runs to 16 residues. The CDR3: CASSLRQGASGNTIYF. The DNA for the CDR3 is TGTGCCAGCAGCCTACGACAGGGGGCTTCTGGAAACACCATATATTTT.

The chain is built from TRBV5-1 and TRBJ1-1, with 9 bases lining up with TRBD1. The J segment lost 6 bases and the V segment lost 3 bases, leaving 21 bases of the junction unmatched. This CDR3 contains 19 residues. Germline V gene lookup returns CDR1 SGHRS and CDR2 YFSETQ. The CDR3 DNA reads as TGCGCCAGCAGCTCCCAGAGTCCCACAGGGGGCGTATCTCGAGCTGAAGCTTTCTTT. As protein: CASSSQSPTGGVSRAEAFF.

The J gene is TRBJ1-1, the V gene TRBV7-9; unclear D gene. CDR1 and CDR2 (germline): SEHNR, FQNEAQ (reference sequence). V was trimmed by 5 bases and J by 2 bases, leaving 12 bases between them. The CDR3 has 14 amino acids. The CDR3 DNA reads TGTGCCAGCAGCCCCCGTAGCCCCAACACTGAAGCTTTCTTT. Translating gives CASSPRSPNTEAFF.

V and J are TRBV18 and TRBJ2-6, with TRBD1 matching over 9 bases. The CDR3 has 17 residues. V was pared by 3 bases and J by 0 bases, with 3 bases of the junction left unmatched. Germline CDR1 reads KGHSH; CDR2 reads LQKENI. Here the CDR3 reads CASSPETGGSGANVLTF. The CDR3, as DNA: TGTGCCAGCTCACCTGAGACAGGGGGCTCTGGGGCCAACGTCCTGACTTTC.

The genes are TRBV12-5 and TRBJ1-1, with 8 bases matching TRBD1. The V segment lost 6 bases and the J segment 3 bases; nucleotides outside the gene matches: 6. The CDR3 totals 14 residues. Germline CDR1 is LGHNT and CDR2 is FRNRAP. The CDR3 loop is CASGTGAQDTEAFF. The CDR3 DNA is TGTGCTAGTGGGACAGGGGCCCAGGACACTGAAGCTTTCTTT.

V is TRBV5-6 and J is TRBJ1-1, with TRBD1 as a possible D gene (5 bases). This CDR3 has 14 residues. Trimming removed 2 bases at V and 3 bases at J, with 11 bases between. Germline assignment: CDR1 SGHDT and CDR2 YYEEEE. The CDR3 DNA follows: TGTGCCAGCAGCTTCGGAGGAGGGGACACTGAAGCTTTCTTT. Protein product: CASSFGGGDTEAFF.

The rearrangement joins TRBV2 to TRBJ2-5, with 7 bases aligning to TRBD2. The CDR3 extends over 15 amino acids. With V trimmed by 4 bases and J by 4 bases, 9 bases remained unmatched. Looked up from germline, CDR1 is SNHLY and CDR2 is FYNNEI. DNA for the CDR3: TGTGCCAGCAGTGCGATAGGGCGGGGGACAGAGACCCAGTACTTC. Residues: CASSAIGRGTETQYF.